A selection of T cell receptor beta chains follows, all from one sample in a study of regulatory T cells in long-lasting Graves disease. One entry per CDR3 protein, called by TCRdb with MiXCR from the multiplex PCR reads. The sample contains 400,000 to 500,000 distinct CDR3 sequences, 14% of which appear only once. These data are also associated with another study on T cells in Graves' hyperthyroidism and ophthalmopathy.

The specimen was peripheral blood mononuclear cells (PBMCs), collected at new diagnosis, from a patient treated with antithyroid drugs. These receptors all come from a woman between 50 and 59 years old with Graves disease. The CDR3 runs from the conserved cysteine through the conserved F or W. A D gene is named only where the DNA matches it firmly. A row's size may be missing; if present it is once, few, many or a size class.

v_call	j_call	d_call	clone_size	cdr3_nt	cdr3_aa
TRBV3-1	TRBJ1-6	NA	few	TGTGCCAGCAGTCTATCTGGACAGTTCTATAATTCACCCCTCCACTTT	CASSLSGQFYNSPLHF
TRBV6-2/TRBV6-3	TRBJ2-7	NA	many	TGTGCCAGCAGCGCCGAGCTGTTCGAGCAGTACTTC	CASSAELFEQYF
TRBV12-3/TRBV12-4	TRBJ1-4	NA	many	TGTGCCAGCAGTTTAAGTGTCAGGGAAAAACTGTTTTTT	CASSLSVREKLFF
TRBV3-1	TRBJ1-5	TRBD1	many	TGTGCCAGCAGCCCGGGGACAGGAGACAATCAGCCCCAGCATTTT	CASSPGTGDNQPQHF
TRBV10-2	TRBJ1-4	TRBD1	NA	TGCGCCAGCAGTCAACAGGGGGCTGGTGAAAAACTGTTTTTT	CASSQQGAGEKLFF
TRBV5-1	TRBJ1-6	TRBD1	NA	TGTGCCAGCAGCTCGCCTACCTGGGGGACAGGTGTTTCACCCCTCCACTTT	CASSSPTWGTGVSPLHF
TRBV20-1	TRBJ2-1	NA	few	TGCAGTGCTAGAGATCCGCGGACGAGGTCCTACAATGAGCAGTTCTTC	CSARDPRTRSYNEQFF
TRBV5-8	TRBJ1-1	NA	many	TGTGCCAGCAGCTTGTTACAGGGCGCGACTGAAGCTTTCTTT	CASSLLQGATEAFF
TRBV10-3	TRBJ1-5	NA	many	TGTGCCATCAGTGAGACCCTCGGGCAGGGGTTACAGCCCCAGCATTTT	CAISETLGQGLQPQHF
TRBV12-3/TRBV12-4	TRBJ1-1	NA	many	TGTGCCAGCAGCCGGACAGCTGAAGCTTTCTTT	CASSRTAEAFF
TRBV30	TRBJ1-5	NA	many	TGTGCCTGGAGTGTGGAGGGCTATCAGCCCCAGCATTTT	CAWSVEGYQPQHF
TRBV6-5	TRBJ1-4	TRBD1	few	TGTGCCAGCAGTTCTTTCGGGACAGGGGGCGAGGGTGAAAAACTGTTTTTT	CASSSFGTGGEGEKLFF
TRBV27	TRBJ2-3	NA	many	TGTGCCAGCAGACCATGGGTACTCTTCGAAACCGATACGCAGTATTTT	CASRPWVLFETDTQYF
TRBV29-1	TRBJ1-2	NA	NA	TGCAGCGCGGGGGGCTACACCTTC	CSAGGYTF
TRBV2	TRBJ2-7	NA	many	TGTGCCAGCAGTGACGGACTACTTTACGAGCAGTACTTC	CASSDGLLYEQYF
TRBV19	TRBJ2-7	NA	few	TGTGCCACTAAAGCGGCGGACTCCTACGAGCAGTACTTC	CATKAADSYEQYF
TRBV5-1	TRBJ2-2	TRBD1	many	TGCGCCAGCAGCACAGGGGCCGGGGAGCTGTTTTTT	CASSTGAGELFF
TRBV28	TRBJ1-6	NA	many	TGTGCCAGCAGTCCCCCCCCACCTAGGGGATCCCTCCACTTT	CASSPPPPRGSLHF
TRBV15	TRBJ2-7	TRBD1	many	TGTGCCACCAGCAGACAACAACAGGGGCCCCGCTACGAGCAGTACTTC	CATSRQQQGPRYEQYF
TRBV5-4	TRBJ1-1	NA	NA	TGTGCCAGAGAACAGGCTATTGGGGGCGAAGCTTTCTTT	CAREQAIGGEAFF
TRBV28	TRBJ2-5	NA	NA	TGTGCCAGCAGTTTATTTGGGGCTACAGAGACCCAGTACTTC	CASSLFGATETQYF
TRBV28	TRBJ2-3	NA	many	TGTGCCAGCAGTCCCCTGACTACTCGCGGGGCTAGCACAGATACGCAGTATTTT	CASSPLTTRGASTDTQYF
TRBV6-1	TRBJ2-7	TRBD1	many	TGTGCCAGCAGTCCCTGGGGACAGGGGATAAACTACGAGCAGTACTTC	CASSPWGQGINYEQYF
TRBV6-9	TRBJ2-6	TRBD2	many	TGTGCCAGCAGTTACGGGGGGGCTGGGGCCAACGTCCTGACTTTC	CASSYGGAGANVLTF
TRBV20-1	TRBJ1-4	NA	NA	TGCAGTGCCCCGAATCCAAGAATGATGGAAAAACTGTTTTTT	CSAPNPRMMEKLFF
TRBV9	TRBJ1-1	NA	NA	TGTGCCAGCAGCGTAGATCAGGGGACTGAAGCTTTCTTT	CASSVDQGTEAFF
TRBV7-3	TRBJ2-2	NA	NA	TGTGCCAGCAGCTTAGGGGTGGGGACCGGGGAGCTGTTTTTT	CASSLGVGTGELFF
TRBV12-3/TRBV12-4	TRBJ1-1	TRBD1	few	TGTGCCAGCAGTCTCGCGCCCGGGACAGGGTCCTGGGGCGGCACTGAAGCTTTCTTT	CASSLAPGTGSWGGTEAFF
TRBV2	TRBJ2-1	NA	many	TGTGCCAGCAGTGAGCCCGCAGCTAGGTACGAGCAGTTCTTC	CASSEPAARYEQFF